The 5 T cell receptor beta chains given below trace back to one sample, sequenced in a study of T-cell memory formation after mild COVID-19. TCRdb fed the 5' RACE reads into MiXCR, producing one record per CDR3 protein. The sample holds over 500,000 distinct CDR3 sequences, roughly 17% seen once. The specimen sequenced was PBMCs or a T cell subset sorted from them (not recorded which). These receptors were obtained from an adult woman who had mild COVID-19 (a few samples of this study predate the infection). Cell type and time point are not known.

V gene TRBV24-1 combines with J gene TRBJ1-2; a possible D gene is TRBD1 (6 bases). CDR3 size: 14 residues. Between the trimmed V and J ends, which lost 3 bases and 6 bases, there was a span of 13 bases. Germline V gene lookup returns CDR1 KGHDR and CDR2 SFDVKD. DNA of the CDR3: TGTGCCACCAGTGATCACAGGGTCTCTAATGGCTACACCTTC. Protein product: CATSDHRVSNGYTF.

This clonotype was counted between two and nine times. The chain joins TRBV5-1 to TRBJ1-2; the D is unclear. The V gene lost 4 bases and the J gene lost 1 base, with 8 bases spanning the gap. The CDR3 consists of 13 residues. The germline gives CDR1 SGHRS, CDR2 YFSETQ. In nucleotides, the CDR3 is TGCGCCAGCAGCAAGGAGAGTAACTATGGCTACACCTTC. It codes for CASSKESNYGYTF.

The rearrangement uses TRBV6-1 and TRBJ2-7, with D perhaps matching TRBD2 (6 bases). The CDR3 is 14 amino acids. Per germline, CDR1 MNHNS and CDR2 SASEGT. Between the trimmed V and J ends, which lost 6 bases and 3 bases, there was a span of 15 bases. CDR3 bases: TGTGCCAGCAGGATCCGGGACTCACTCTACGAGCAGTACTTC. Protein product: CASRIRDSLYEQYF.

This sequence joins TRBV20-1 and TRBJ2-1; 7 bases line up with TRBD1. Germline V CDR1 and CDR2: DFQATT, SNEGSKA (reference sequence). J was trimmed by 8 bases and V by 7 bases; bases with no gene match: 5. This CDR3 is built from 11 residues. The CDR3, as DNA: TGCAGTGGTGAACAGGGGTATGAGCAGTTCTTC. Its protein product is CSGEQGYEQFF.

V is TRBV18 and J is TRBJ2-3, with D possibly matching TRBD2 (5 bases). The V gene lost 6 bases and the J gene lost 4 bases, with 14 bases spanning the gap. Germline V gene lookup returns CDR1 KGHSH and CDR2 LQKENI. CDR3 length: 14 residues. In nucleotides, the CDR3 is TGTGCCAGCTCGGAGTCACTAGGAGCAGATACGCAGTATTTT. Its protein is CASSESLGADTQYF.